The sample holds one count of the clone carrying this T cell receptor beta chain. Its target is unknown. The data were obtained in a study of identifying expanded T cells in peripheral blood. Study-wide points: Roughly two-week clone count variance significantly increased as total template count grew. Technical replicates showed around 1.2 changed clones; roughly two weeks about 16; four weeks 19.

The data were produced by immunoSEQ multiplex PCR, yet TCRdb's version contains in-frame clones alone and is incomplete. The table shows roughly 75,000 clones, with roughly 90% occurring only once. During the collection period, no donor immune events like infections were recorded. This TCR was recovered from a person aged 18 to 69 in good health. The sequenced sample consisted of blood.

The CDR3 nucleotides read TGTGCCAGCAGCTTAGCGAGGAACGAGGAGCAGTACTTC. Its translation: CASSLARNEEQYF. This chain connects TRBV7-6 to TRBJ2-7; no reliable D call. This CDR3 spans 13 amino acids. With 0 bases removed from V and 7 bases from J, the gap between germline ends came to 10 bases. Per the germline V gene, CDR1 is SGHVS and CDR2 is FNYEAQ. The full variable domain, rest sourced from reference TRBV7-6 and TRBJ2-7, is GAGVSQSPRYKVTKRGQDVALRCDPISGHVSLYWYRQALGQGPEFLTYFNYEAQQDKSGLPNDRFSAERPEGSISTLTIQRTEQRDSAMYRCASSLARNEEQYFGPGTRLTVT.